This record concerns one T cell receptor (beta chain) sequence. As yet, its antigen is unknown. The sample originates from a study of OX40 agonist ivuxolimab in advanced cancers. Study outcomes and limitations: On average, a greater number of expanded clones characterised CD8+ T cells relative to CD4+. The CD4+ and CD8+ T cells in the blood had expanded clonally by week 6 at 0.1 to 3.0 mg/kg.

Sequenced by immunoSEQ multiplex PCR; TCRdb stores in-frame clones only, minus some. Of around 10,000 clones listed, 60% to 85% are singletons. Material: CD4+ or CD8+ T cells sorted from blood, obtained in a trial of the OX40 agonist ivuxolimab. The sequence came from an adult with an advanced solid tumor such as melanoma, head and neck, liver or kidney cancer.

CDR3 amino acids: CASSLSGPSGYTF. DNA of the CDR3: TGTGCCAGCAGCTTAAGTGGGCCCTCGGGCTACACCTTC. V usage is TRBV7-6 and J usage is TRBJ1-2; no clear D gene. Trimming removed 2 bases from V and 8 bases from J, with 12 bases in between. CDR3 length: 13 amino acids. Germline V gives CDR1 SGHVS, CDR2 FNYEAQ.